This T cell receptor (beta chain) was captured by sequencing in a study of OX40 agonist ivuxolimab in advanced cancers. Study in general: While on treatment, patients had intravenous ivuxolimab at 0.01 to 10 mg/kg every 2 weeks.

Assay used: immunoSEQ multiplex PCR; TCRdb lists only in-frame clones, some missing. The data hold about 27,000 clones, with approximately 78% observed a single time. As concerns this clone: Its specificity is unknown.

Trimming removed 4 bases from V and 3 bases from J; junction bases left unmatched: 7. The germline V gene has CDR1 SGHRS and CDR2 YFSETQ. CDR3 length: 14 residues. Findings of the study overall: In CD8+ T cells, expanded clones were on average more numerous than in CD4+. Both blood CD4+ and CD8+ T cells showed clonal growth by week 6 at 0.1 to 3.0 mg/kg.

The rearrangement joins TRBV5-1 to TRBJ2-7, with 7 bases matching TRBD2. The TCR was taken from an adult with an advanced solid tumor such as melanoma, head and neck, liver or kidney cancer. The sample consisted of CD4+ or CD8+ T cells sorted from blood, taken in a trial of the OX40 agonist ivuxolimab. CDR3 DNA: TGCGCCAGCAGCCCCCAAACTAGCGTCTACGAGCAGTACTTC. Protein product: CASSPQTSVYEQYF. The complete variable domain, with remaining parts taken from reference TRBV5-1 and TRBJ2-7, reads KAGVTQTPRYLIKTRGQQVTLSCSPISGHRSVSWYQQTPGQGLQFLFEYFSETQRNKGNFPGRFSGRQFSNSRSEMNVSTLELGDSALYLCASSPQTSVYEQYFGPGTRLTVT.